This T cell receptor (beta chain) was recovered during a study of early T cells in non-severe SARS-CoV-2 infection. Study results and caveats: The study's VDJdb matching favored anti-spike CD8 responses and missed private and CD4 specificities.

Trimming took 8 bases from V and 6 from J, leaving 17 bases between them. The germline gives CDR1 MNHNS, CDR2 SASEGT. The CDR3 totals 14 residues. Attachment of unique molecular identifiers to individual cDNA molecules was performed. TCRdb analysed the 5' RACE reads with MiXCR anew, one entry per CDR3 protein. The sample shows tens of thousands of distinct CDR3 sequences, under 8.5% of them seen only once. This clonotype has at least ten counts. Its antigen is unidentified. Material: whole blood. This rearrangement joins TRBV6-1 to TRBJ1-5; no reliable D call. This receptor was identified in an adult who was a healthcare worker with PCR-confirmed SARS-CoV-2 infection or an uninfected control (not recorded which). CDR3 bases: TGTGCCAGCCTTCCGACATTTAGGACTCAGCCCCAGCATTTT. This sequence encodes CASLPTFRTQPQHF.